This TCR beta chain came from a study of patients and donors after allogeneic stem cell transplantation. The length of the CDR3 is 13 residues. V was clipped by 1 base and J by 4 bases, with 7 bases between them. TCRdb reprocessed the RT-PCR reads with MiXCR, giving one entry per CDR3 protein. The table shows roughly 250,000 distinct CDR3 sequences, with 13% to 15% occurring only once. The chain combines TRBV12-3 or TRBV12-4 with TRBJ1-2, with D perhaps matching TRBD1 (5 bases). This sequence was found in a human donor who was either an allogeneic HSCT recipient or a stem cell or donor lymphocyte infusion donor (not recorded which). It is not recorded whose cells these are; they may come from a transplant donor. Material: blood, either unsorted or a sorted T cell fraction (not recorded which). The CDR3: CASSLVGAYGYTF. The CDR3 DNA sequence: TGTGCCAGCAGTTTAGTAGGGGCCTATGGCTACACCTTC.